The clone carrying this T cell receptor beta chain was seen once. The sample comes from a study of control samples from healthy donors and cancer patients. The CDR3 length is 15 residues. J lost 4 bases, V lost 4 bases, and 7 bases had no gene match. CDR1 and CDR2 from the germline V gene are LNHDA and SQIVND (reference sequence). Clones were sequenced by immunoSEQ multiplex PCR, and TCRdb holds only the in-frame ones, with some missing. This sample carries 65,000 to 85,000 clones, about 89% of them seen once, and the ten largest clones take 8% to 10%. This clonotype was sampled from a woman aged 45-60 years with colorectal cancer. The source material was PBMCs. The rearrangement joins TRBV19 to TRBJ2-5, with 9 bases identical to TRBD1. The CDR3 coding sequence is TGTGCCAGTAGTAAGCCGGGACAGGGTAGAGAGACCCAGTACTTC. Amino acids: CASSKPGQGRETQYF.